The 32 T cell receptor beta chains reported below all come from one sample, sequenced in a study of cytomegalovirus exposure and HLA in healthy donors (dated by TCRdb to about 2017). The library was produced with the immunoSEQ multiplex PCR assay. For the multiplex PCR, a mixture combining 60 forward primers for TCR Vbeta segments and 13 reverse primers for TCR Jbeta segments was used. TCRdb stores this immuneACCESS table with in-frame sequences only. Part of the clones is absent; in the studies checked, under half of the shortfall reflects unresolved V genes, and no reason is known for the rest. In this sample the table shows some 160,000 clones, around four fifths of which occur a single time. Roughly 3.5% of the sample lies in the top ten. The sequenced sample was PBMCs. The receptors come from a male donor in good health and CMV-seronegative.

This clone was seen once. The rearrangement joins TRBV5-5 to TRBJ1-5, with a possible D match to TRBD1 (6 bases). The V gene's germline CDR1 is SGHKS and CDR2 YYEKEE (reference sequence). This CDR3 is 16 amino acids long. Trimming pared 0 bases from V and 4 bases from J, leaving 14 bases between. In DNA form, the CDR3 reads TGTGCCAGCAGCTTGGCTTTCAGGGGCCATAATCAGCCCCAGCATTTT. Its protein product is CASSLAFRGHNQPQHF.

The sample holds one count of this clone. The CDR3 nucleotides read TGTGCCACAGGACTAGCGGGAAAATCGGGTTACAATGAGCAGTTCTTC. Translation gives CATGLAGKSGYNEQFF. The chain joins TRBV19 to TRBJ2-1; TRBD2 aligns across 12 bases. This CDR3 contains 16 residues. Germline trimming cut 10 bases from V and 4 bases from J; bases unmatched to any gene: 11. Per the germline V gene, CDR1 is LNHDA and CDR2 is SQIVND (reference sequence).

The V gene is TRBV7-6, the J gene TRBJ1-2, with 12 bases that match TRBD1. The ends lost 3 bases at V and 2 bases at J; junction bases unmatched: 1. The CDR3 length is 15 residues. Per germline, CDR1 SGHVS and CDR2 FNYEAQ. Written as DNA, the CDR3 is TGTGCCAGCAGCTTGGGACAGGGGGCGAACTATGGCTACACCTTC. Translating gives CASSLGQGANYGYTF.

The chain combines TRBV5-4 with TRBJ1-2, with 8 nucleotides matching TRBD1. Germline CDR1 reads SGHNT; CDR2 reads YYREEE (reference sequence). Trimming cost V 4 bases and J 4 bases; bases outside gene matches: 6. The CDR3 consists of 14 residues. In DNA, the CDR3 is TGTGCCAGCAGCCTAGGACAGGGACCCTATGGCTACACCTTC. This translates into CASSLGQGPYGYTF. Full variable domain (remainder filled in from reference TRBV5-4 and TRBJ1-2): ETGVTQSPTHLIKTRGQQVTLRCSSQSGHNTVSWYQQALGQGPQFIFQYYREEENGRGNFPPRFSGLQFPNYSSELNVNALELDDSALYLCASSLGQGPYGYTFGSGTRLTVV.

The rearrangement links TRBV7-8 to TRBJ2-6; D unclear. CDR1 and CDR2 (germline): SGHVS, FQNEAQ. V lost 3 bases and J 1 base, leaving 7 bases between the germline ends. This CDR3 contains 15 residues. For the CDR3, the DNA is TGTGCCAGCAGCTTCGGGTCTTCTGGGGCCAACGTCCTGACTTTC. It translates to CASSFGSSGANVLTF.

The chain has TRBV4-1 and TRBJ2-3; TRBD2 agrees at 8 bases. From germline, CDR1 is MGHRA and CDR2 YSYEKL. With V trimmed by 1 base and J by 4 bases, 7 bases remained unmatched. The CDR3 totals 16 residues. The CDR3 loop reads CASSQALAGTSDTQYF. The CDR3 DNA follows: TGCGCCAGCAGCCAAGCCCTAGCGGGTACCTCAGATACGCAGTATTTT.

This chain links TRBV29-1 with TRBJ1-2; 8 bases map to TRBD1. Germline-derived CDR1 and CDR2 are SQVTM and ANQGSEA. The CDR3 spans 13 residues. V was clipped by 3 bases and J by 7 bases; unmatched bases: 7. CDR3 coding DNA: TGCAGCGTTGAGGCACAGGGGGTCGGTGGCTACACCTTC. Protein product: CSVEAQGVGGYTF.

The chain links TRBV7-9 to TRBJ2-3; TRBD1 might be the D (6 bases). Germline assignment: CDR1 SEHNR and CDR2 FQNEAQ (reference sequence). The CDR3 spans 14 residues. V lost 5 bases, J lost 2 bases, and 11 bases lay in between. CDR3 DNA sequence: TGTGCCAGCAGCGCCACAGGGTCCACAGATACGCAGTATTTT. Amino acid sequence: CASSATGSTDTQYF. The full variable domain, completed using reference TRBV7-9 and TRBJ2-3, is DTGVSQNPRHKITKRGQNVTFRCDPISEHNRLYWYRQTLGQGPEFLTYFQNEAQLEKSRLLSDRFSAERPKGSFSTLEIQRTEQGDSAMYLCASSATGSTDTQYFGPGTRLTVL.

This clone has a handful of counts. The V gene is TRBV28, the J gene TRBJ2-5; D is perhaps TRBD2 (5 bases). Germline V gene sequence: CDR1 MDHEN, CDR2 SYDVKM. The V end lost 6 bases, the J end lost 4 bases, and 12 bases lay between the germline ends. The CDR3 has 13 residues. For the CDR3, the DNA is TGTGCCAGCAGACTTGAGGAGGTAGAGACCCAGTACTTC. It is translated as CASRLEEVETQYF.

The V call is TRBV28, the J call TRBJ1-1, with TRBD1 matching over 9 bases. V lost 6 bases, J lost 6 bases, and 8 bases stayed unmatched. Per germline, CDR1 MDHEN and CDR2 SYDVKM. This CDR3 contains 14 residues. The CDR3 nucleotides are TGTGCCAGCAGCTTCACGGACAGGGGTGCTGAAGCTTTCTTT. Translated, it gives CASSFTDRGAEAFF. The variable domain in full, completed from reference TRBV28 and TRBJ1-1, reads DVKVTQSSRYLVKRTGEKVFLECVQDMDHENMFWYRQDPGLGLRLIYFSYDVKMKEKGDIPEGYSVSREKKERFSLILESASTNQTSMYLCASSFTDRGAEAFFGQGTRLTVV.

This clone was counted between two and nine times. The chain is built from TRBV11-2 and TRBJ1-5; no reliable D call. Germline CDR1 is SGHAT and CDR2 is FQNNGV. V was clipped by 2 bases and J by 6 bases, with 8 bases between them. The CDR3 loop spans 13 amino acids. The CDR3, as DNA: TGTGCCAGCAGCTTAAGTCCTAGTCAGCCCCAGCATTTT. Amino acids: CASSLSPSQPQHF.

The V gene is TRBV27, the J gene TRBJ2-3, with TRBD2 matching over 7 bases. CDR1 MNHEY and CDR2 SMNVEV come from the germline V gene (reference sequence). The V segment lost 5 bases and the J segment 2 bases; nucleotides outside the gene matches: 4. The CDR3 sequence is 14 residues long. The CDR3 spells CASSRAGTTDTQYF. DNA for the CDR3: TGTGCCAGCAGTCGAGCGGGGACCACAGATACGCAGTATTTT.

CDR3 loop: CASQQSTEAFF. CDR3 DNA: TGTGCCAGCCAACAGAGCACTGAAGCTTTCTTT. V is TRBV9 and J is TRBJ1-1; D remains unclear. The CDR3 extends over 11 amino acids. V was clipped by 7 bases and J by 4 bases, with 8 bases between them. From germline, CDR1 is SGDLS and CDR2 YYNGEE.

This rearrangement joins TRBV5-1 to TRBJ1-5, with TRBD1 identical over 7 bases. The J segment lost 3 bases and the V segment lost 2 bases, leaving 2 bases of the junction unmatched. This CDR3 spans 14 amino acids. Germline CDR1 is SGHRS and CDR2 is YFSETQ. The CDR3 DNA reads TGCGCCAGCAGCTTAACAGGGGCCAATCAGCCCCAGCATTTT. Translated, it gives CASSLTGANQPQHF.

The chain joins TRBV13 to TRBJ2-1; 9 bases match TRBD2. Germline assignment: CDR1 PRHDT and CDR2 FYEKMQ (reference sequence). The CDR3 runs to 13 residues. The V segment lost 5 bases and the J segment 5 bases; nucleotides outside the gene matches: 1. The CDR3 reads CASSQRGDNEQFF. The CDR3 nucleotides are TGTGCCAGCAGCCAGCGGGGGGACAATGAGCAGTTCTTC.

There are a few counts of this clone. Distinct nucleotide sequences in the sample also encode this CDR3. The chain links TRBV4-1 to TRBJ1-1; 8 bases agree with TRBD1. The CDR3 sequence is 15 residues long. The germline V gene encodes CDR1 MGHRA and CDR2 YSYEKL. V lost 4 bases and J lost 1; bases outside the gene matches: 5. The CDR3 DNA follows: TGCGCCAGCAGCCCGCTCGGGACAGGGAACACTGAAGCTTTCTTT. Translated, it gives CASSPLGTGNTEAFF.

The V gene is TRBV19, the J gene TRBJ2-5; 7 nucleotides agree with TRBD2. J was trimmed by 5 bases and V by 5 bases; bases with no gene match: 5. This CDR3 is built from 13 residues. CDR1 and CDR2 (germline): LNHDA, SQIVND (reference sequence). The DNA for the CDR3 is TGTGCCAGTAGTCGCCCCGGGAGGGAGACCCAGTACTTC. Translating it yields CASSRPGRETQYF.

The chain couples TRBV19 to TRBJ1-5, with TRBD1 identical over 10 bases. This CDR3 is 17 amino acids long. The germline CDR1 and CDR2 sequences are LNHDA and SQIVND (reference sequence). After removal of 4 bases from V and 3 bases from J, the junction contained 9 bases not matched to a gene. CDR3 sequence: CASSSVTGGFDNQPQHF. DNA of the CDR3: TGTGCCAGTAGTAGCGTGACAGGGGGCTTTGACAATCAGCCCCAGCATTTT.

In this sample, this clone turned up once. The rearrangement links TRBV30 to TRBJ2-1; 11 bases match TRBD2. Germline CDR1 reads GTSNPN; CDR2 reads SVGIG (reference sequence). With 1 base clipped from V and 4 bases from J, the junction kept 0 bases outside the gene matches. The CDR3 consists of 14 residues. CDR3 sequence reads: CAWSGTSGYNEQFF. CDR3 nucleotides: TGTGCCTGGAGTGGGACTAGCGGGTACAATGAGCAGTTCTTC.

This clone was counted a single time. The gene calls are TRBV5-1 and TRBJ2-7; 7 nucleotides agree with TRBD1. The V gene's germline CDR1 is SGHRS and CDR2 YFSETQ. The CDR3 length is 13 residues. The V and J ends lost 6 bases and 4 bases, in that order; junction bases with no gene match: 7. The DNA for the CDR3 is TGCGCCAGCACCCGGGACAGAAAATACGAGCAGTACTTC. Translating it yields CASTRDRKYEQYF. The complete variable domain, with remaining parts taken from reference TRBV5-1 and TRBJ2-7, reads KAGVTQTPRYLIKTRGQQVTLSCSPISGHRSVSWYQQTPGQGLQFLFEYFSETQRNKGNFPGRFSGRQFSNSRSEMNVSTLELGDSALYLCASTRDRKYEQYFGPGTRLTVT.

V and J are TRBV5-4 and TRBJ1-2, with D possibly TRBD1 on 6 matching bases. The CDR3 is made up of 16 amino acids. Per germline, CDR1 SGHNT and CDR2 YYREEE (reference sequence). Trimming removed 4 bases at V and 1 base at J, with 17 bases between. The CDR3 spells CASSLGGGLVNYGYTF. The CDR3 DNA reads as TGTGCCAGCAGCCTCGGCGGGGGGCTAGTTAACTATGGCTACACCTTC.

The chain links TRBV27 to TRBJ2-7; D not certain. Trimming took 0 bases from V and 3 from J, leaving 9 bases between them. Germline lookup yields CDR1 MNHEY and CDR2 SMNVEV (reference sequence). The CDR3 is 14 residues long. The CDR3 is CASSLSNSYYEQYF. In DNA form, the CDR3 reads TGTGCCAGCAGTTTATCGAACAGCTACTACGAGCAGTACTTC.

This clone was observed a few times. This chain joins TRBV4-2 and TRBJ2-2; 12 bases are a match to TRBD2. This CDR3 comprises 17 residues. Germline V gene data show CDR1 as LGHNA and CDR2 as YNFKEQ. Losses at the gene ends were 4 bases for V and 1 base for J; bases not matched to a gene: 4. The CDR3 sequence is CASSLGLAGQNTGELFF. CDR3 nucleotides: TGTGCCAGCAGCCTAGGACTAGCGGGGCAGAACACCGGGGAGCTGTTTTTT.

This CDR3 reads CASSGDRGSTEAFF. CDR3 in DNA: TGTGCCAGCAGCGGGGACAGGGGAAGCACTGAAGCTTTCTTT. The chain has TRBV9 and TRBJ1-1; 10 bases agree with TRBD1. Germline CDR1 SGDLS, CDR2 YYNGEE. V dropped 3 bases and J dropped 4; count of bases not matched to a gene: 3. The CDR3 runs to 14 residues.

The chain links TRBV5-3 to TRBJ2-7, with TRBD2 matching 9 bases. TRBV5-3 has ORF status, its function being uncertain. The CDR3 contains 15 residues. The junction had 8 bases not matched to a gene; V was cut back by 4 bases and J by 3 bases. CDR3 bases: TGTGCCAGAAGCCCCGGGACTAGCCGGGTCTACGAGCAGTACTTC. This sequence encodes CARSPGTSRVYEQYF.

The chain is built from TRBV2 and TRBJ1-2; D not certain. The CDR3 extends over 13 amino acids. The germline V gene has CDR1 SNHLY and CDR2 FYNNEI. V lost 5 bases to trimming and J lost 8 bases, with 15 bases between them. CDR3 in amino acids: CASSRSGGEGYTF. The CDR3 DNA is TGTGCCAGCAGTCGGTCCGGCGGGGAAGGCTACACCTTC.

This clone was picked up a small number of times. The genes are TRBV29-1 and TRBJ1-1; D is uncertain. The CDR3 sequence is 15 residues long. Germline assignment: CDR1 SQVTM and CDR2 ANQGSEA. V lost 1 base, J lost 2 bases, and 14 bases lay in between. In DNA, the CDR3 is TGCAGCGTTGAAGTGCTGGCAGTACACAACACTGAAGCTTTCTTT. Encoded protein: CSVEVLAVHNTEAFF. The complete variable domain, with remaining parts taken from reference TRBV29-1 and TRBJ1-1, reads SAVISQKPSRDICQRGTSLTIQCQVDSQVTMMFWYRQQPGQSLTLIATANQGSEATYESGFVIDKFPISRPNLTFSTLTVSNMSPEDSSIYLCSVEVLAVHNTEAFFGQGTRLTVV.

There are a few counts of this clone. CDR3 DNA: TGTGCCAGCTCACCGATGGGGGGAGGTGGTCAGCCCCAGCATTTT. Its protein is CASSPMGGGGQPQHF. The V call is TRBV18, the J call TRBJ1-5; tentative D call: TRBD1 (5 bases). Germline V lookup: CDR1 KGHSH, CDR2 LQKENI. This CDR3 has 15 amino acids. Trimming stripped 3 bases from V and 6 bases from J, with 15 bases between.

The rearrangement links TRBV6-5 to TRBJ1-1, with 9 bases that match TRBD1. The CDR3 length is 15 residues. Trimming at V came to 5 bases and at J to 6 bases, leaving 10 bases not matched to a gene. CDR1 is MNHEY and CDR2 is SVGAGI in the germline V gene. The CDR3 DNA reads TGTGCCAGCAGTAATACCGGGACAGGGACCGCTGAAGCTTTCTTT. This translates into CASSNTGTGTAEAFF.

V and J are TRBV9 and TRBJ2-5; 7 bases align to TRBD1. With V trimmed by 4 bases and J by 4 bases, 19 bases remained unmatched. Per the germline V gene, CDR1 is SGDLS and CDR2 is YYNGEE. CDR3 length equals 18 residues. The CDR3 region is CASSYPTPYRDRAETQYF. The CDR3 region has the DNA TGTGCCAGCAGCTACCCGACCCCCTATCGCGACAGGGCAGAGACCCAGTACTTC.

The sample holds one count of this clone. CDR3 in DNA: TGTGCCAGCAGCTTGGGGCAGGGCTCCGTGAACACTGAAGCTTTCTTT. Amino acids: CASSLGQGSVNTEAFF. The chain employs TRBV5-4 and TRBJ1-1, with D maybe TRBD1 (5 bases). Germline CDR1 reads SGHNT; CDR2 reads YYREEE (reference sequence). V lost 0 bases to trimming and J lost 0 bases, with 12 bases between them. CDR3 size: 16 residues.

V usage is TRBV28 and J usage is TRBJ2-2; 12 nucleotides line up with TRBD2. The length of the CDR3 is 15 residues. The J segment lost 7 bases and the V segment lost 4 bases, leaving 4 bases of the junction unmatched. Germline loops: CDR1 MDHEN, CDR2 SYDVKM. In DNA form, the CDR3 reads TGTGCCAGCAGTTGGACTAGCGGGAACGGCGGGGAGCTGTTTTTT. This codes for CASSWTSGNGGELFF.